These 21 T cell receptor beta chains share one sample of origin, sequenced in a study of blood T cells in healthy people across ages (dated by TCRdb to about 2015). Library generation was performed with 5' RACE. TCRdb records Illumina HiSeq 2500 as the sequencer. A second PCR of about 6 to 11 cycles was run with a J-beta primer mix and a sample-barcoded 5' primer. Clones were called with MiXCR by TCRdb after fastp trimmed the public reads at Q25, and only in-frame beta chains were retained. Entries that share a CDR3 protein sequence are merged under the most common genes and DNA. This sample lists over a million distinct CDR3 sequences; around 45% were detected once. The top ten hold 15% to 20% of the sample. The sequenced sample was blood. The receptors here all came from a woman aged 60-70 years in good health.

The gene calls are TRBV7-6 and TRBJ2-7; tentatively, D is TRBD1 (6 bases). The CDR3 runs to 15 residues. Trimming pared 5 bases from V and 3 bases from J, leaving 17 bases between. From germline, CDR1 is SGHVS and CDR2 FNYEAQ. The CDR3 DNA is TGTGCCAGCAGCCCCGCCCCAGGGGACCTCTACGAGCAGTACTTC. Encoded protein: CASSPAPGDLYEQYF. Complete variable domain (other parts from reference TRBV7-6 and TRBJ2-7): GAGVSQSPRYKVTKRGQDVALRCDPISGHVSLYWYRQALGQGPEFLTYFNYEAQQDKSGLPNDRFSAERPEGSISTLTIQRTEQRDSAMYRCASSPAPGDLYEQYFGPGTRLTVT.

The chain uses TRBV20-1 and TRBJ2-4, with D hard to call. The better agreement between TRBJ2-5 and the DNA end casts doubt on the J call. This CDR3 spans 14 amino acids. Germline CDR1 reads DFQATT; CDR2 reads SNEGSKA (reference sequence). The CDR3 DNA reads TGCAGTGCTAGAGGTGACGGCCTGCAAGAGACCCAGTACTTC. Residues: CSARGDGLQETQYF.

J is TRBJ2-3 and V is TRBV27, with 9 bases fitting TRBD2. The junction had 10 bases not matched to a gene; V was cut back by 7 bases and J by 5 bases. CDR1 is MNHEY, CDR2 SMNVEV, per germline (reference sequence). The CDR3 spans 15 residues. CDR3 sequence (DNA): TGTGCCAGCACCCTAGGCGGGAGGGCCCAAGATACGCAGTATTTT. Amino acids: CASTLGGRAQDTQYF.

The chain combines TRBV6-1 with TRBJ1-5; 7 bases fit TRBD1. The V and J ends lost 7 bases and 0 bases, in that order; junction bases with no gene match: 6. Looked up from germline, CDR1 is MNHNS and CDR2 is SASEGT. The CDR3 spans 15 residues. The CDR3 here is CASNPTGNSNQPQHF. For the CDR3, the DNA is TGTGCCAGCAACCCGACAGGGAATAGCAATCAGCCCCAGCATTTT.

Only a few counts were recorded for this clonotype. The chain couples TRBV27 to TRBJ2-7, with D uncertain. The germline V gene has CDR1 MNHEY and CDR2 SMNVEV (reference sequence). V gave up 5 bases and J gave up 10 bases, with 15 bases separating them. The CDR3 spans 12 residues. The CDR3 nucleotides are TGTGCCAGCAGTACAGCCCCTCCAGCCCAGTACTTC. Its translation: CASSTAPPAQYF.

The chain carries TRBV28 and TRBJ1-4; TRBD1 agrees at 10 bases. The J segment lost 10 bases and the V segment lost 2 bases, leaving 7 bases of the junction unmatched. The CDR3 loop spans 15 amino acids. The germline V gene has CDR1 MDHEN and CDR2 SYDVKM. CDR3 sequence reads: CASSLGTGERGKLFF. CDR3 DNA: TGTGCCAGCAGTTTAGGGACAGGGGAGCGGGGAAAACTGTTTTTT.

The rearrangement uses TRBV27 and TRBJ2-3, with 10 bases identical to TRBD2. The CDR3 length is 16 residues. V lost 7 bases to trimming and J lost 2 bases; unmatched junction nucleotides: 9. The V gene's germline CDR1 is MNHEY and CDR2 SMNVEV (reference sequence). This chain's CDR3 is CASTTTSGRDTDTQYF. CDR3 sequence (DNA): TGTGCCAGCACGACGACTAGCGGGCGTGACACAGATACGCAGTATTTT.

This clonotype has a handful of counts. The genes are TRBV5-1 and TRBJ1-4; a weak D match, TRBD1 (5 bases). Trimming removed 3 bases at V and 8 bases at J, with 14 bases between. The CDR3 is made up of 14 amino acids. Germline V lookup: CDR1 SGHRS, CDR2 YFSETQ. In nucleotides, the CDR3 is TGCGCCAGCAGCTCCGTTGGCAGGGACGAAAAACTGTTTTTT. Amino acids: CASSSVGRDEKLFF.

The V gene is TRBV6-6, the J gene TRBJ2-5; D may correspond to TRBD1 or TRBD2 (5 bases each). The V gene's germline CDR1 is MNHNY and CDR2 SVGAGI (reference sequence). This CDR3 spans 14 amino acids. V shed 2 bases and J shed 12 bases, with 19 bases lying between them. CDR3 coding DNA: TGTGCCAGCAGTTACGAGGCTGGGGGATCCACGGAGTACTTC. Translated, it gives CASSYEAGGSTEYF.

V usage is TRBV7-9 and J usage is TRBJ2-3; D uncertain. Between the trimmed V and J ends, which lost 3 bases and 5 bases, there was a span of 6 bases. This CDR3 comprises 12 residues. The V gene's germline CDR1 is SEHNR and CDR2 FQNEAQ (reference sequence). DNA of the CDR3: TGTGCCAGCAGCTTGAATAGAGATACGCAGTATTTT. It is translated as CASSLNRDTQYF. Full variable domain (rest looked up from reference TRBV7-9 and TRBJ2-3): DTGVSQNPRHKITKRGQNVTFRCDPISEHNRLYWYRQTLGQGPEFLTYFQNEAQLEKSRLLSDRFSAERPKGSFSTLEIQRTEQGDSAMYLCASSLNRDTQYFGPGTRLTVL.

The genes are TRBV28 and TRBJ2-5, with D possibly TRBD1 on 5 matching bases. Germline CDR1 is MDHEN and CDR2 is SYDVKM. Trimming stripped 8 bases from V and 3 bases from J, with 16 bases between. The CDR3 has 14 residues. For the CDR3, the DNA is TGTGCCAGCTACAACCGTGACAGTAAAGAGACCCAGTACTTC. Protein sequence: CASYNRDSKETQYF.

The gene calls are TRBV3-1 and TRBJ2-5; perhaps TRBD2 as D (7 bases). This CDR3 contains 15 residues. In germline, CDR1 is LGHDT, CDR2 YNNKEL (reference sequence). V shed 0 bases and J shed 5 bases, with 13 bases lying between them. The CDR3 DNA sequence: TGTGCCAGCAGCCAAGATTGGACTAGGGGGGAGACCCAGTACTTC. Its translation: CASSQDWTRGETQYF.

This clonotype was seen a few times. This chain uses TRBV7-8 with TRBJ2-5, with D possibly matching TRBD1 (5 bases). The CDR3 covers 16 residues. The germline V gene encodes CDR1 SGHVS and CDR2 FQNEAQ. Trimming removed 5 bases at V and 5 bases at J, with 21 bases between. CDR3 DNA: TGTGCCAGCAGCGGAAGCTCAGGGTCGGAATCGGAGACCCAGTACTTC. This gives the protein CASSGSSGSESETQYF.

This clonotype has more than one count but fewer than ten. The rearrangement uses TRBV27 and TRBJ2-7; possibly TRBD1 for D (5 bases). Germline values: CDR1 MNHEY, CDR2 SMNVEV (reference sequence). Trimming stripped 4 bases from V and 6 bases from J, with 10 bases between. This CDR3 is 12 amino acids long. CDR3: CASSSRVAEQYF. Written as DNA, the CDR3 is TGTGCCAGCAGTTCCAGGGTGGCCGAGCAGTACTTC.

The chain is built from TRBV7-2 and TRBJ2-7; 7 bases map to TRBD2. The J call is uncertain, as TRBJ2-5 better fits the DNA end. Germline V gene lookup returns CDR1 SGHTA and CDR2 FQGNSA. The CDR3 is made up of 16 amino acids. The DNA of the CDR3 is TGTGCCAGCAGCTTAGCGCGGGGAGGGTTGTCGGAGACCCAGTACTTC. Protein: CASSLARGGLSETQYF.

Worth noting for this clonotype: The DNA is omitted, as the CDR3 cannot be located on it reliably, and the CDR3 follows TCRdb's listing. The chain links TRBV21-1 to TRBJ2-1; no DNA check was done on the table's D call, TRBD2. TRBV21-1 is reported as a pseudogene. The CDR3 spans 20 residues, counting both ends. Here the CDR3 reads CASSNWGTGTSGRGYNEQFF.

This clonotype was observed a handful of times. This clone may be a read error of a much larger clone one base away. The chain uses TRBV29-1 and TRBJ2-3; 8 bases line up with TRBD2. Germline V lookup: CDR1 SQVTM, CDR2 ANQGSEA. This CDR3 has 14 amino acids. The V and J ends lost 2 bases and 8 bases, in that order; junction bases with no gene match: 9. The CDR3 protein is CSVEMGAGVRTQYF. The DNA of the CDR3 is TGCAGCGTTGAAATGGGAGCGGGAGTACGTACGCAGTATTTT.

This clonotype was observed a few times. The J gene is TRBJ2-1, the V gene TRBV9, with 11 bases fitting TRBD2. Germline CDR1 is SGDLS and CDR2 is YYNGEE. The trim removed 3 bases at V and 6 bases at J, leaving 2 bases unmatched. The CDR3 length is 14 residues. CDR3 in amino acids: CASSGLAGFNEQFF. In DNA, the CDR3 is TGTGCCAGCAGCGGACTAGCGGGGTTCAATGAGCAGTTCTTC.

The CDR3 loop reads CASSYRQGARGYTF. CDR3 sequence (DNA): TGTGCCAGCAGTTACCGTCAGGGGGCCCGGGGCTACACCTTC. V is TRBV6-5 and J is TRBJ1-2; 8 bases line up with TRBD1. The length of the CDR3 is 14 residues. V was pared by 2 bases and J by 8 bases, with 7 bases of the junction left unmatched. Germline CDR1 MNHEY, CDR2 SVGAGI.

This rearrangement joins TRBV6-1 to TRBJ2-7; D might be TRBD1 or TRBD2, each matching 5 bases. V lost 3 bases and J lost 4, with 16 bases in between. CDR1 MNHNS and CDR2 SASEGT come from the germline V gene. The CDR3 totals 15 residues. Here the CDR3 DNA reads TGTGCCAGCAGTGATGGACATGGGTCGGGATACGAGCAGTACTTC. Translated: CASSDGHGSGYEQYF.

The chain recombines TRBV5-6 with TRBJ2-5; D uncertain. The V gene's germline CDR1 is SGHDT and CDR2 YYEEEE. V was trimmed by 4 bases and J by 5 bases, leaving 12 bases between them. The CDR3 contains 13 residues. The CDR3 nucleotides are TGTGCCAGCAGCCGCGGAGCTGATGAGACCCAGTACTTC. Its protein is CASSRGADETQYF. Full variable domain (missing parts from reference TRBV5-6 and TRBJ2-5): DAGVTQSPTHLIKTRGQQVTLRCSPKSGHDTVSWYQQALGQGPQFIFQYYEEEERQRGNFPDRFSGHQFPNYSSELNVNALLLGDSALYLCASSRGADETQYFGPGTRLLVL.